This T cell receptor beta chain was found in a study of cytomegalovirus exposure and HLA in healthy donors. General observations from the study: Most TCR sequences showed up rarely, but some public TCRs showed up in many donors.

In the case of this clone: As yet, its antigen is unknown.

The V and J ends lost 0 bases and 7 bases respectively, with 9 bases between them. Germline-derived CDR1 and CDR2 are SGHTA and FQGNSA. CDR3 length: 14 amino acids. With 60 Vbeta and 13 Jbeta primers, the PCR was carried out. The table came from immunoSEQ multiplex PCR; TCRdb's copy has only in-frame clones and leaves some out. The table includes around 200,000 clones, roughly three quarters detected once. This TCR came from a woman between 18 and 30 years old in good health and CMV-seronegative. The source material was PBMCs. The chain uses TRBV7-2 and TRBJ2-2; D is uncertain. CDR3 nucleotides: TGTGCCAGCAGCTTAGCGCCAGATGGCGGGGAGCTGTTTTTT. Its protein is CASSLAPDGGELFF.